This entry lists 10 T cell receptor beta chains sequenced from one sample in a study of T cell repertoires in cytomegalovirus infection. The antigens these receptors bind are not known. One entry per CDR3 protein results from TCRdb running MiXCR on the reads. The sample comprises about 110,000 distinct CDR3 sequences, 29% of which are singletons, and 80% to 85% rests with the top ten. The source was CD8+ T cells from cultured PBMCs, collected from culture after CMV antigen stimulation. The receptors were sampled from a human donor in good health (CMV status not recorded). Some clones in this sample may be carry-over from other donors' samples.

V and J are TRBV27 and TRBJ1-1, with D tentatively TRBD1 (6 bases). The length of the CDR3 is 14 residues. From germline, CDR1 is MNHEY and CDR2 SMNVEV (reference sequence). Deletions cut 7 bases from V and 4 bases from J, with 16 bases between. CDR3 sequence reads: CASTRGGYSTEAFF. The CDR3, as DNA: TGTGCCAGCACCAGGGGCGGGTATAGCACTGAAGCTTTCTTT.

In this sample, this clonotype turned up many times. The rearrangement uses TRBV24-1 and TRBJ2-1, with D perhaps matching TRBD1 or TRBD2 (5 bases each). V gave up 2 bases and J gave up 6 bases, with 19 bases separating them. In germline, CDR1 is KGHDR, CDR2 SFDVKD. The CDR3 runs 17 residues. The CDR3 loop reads CATSDYSASGLCNEQFF. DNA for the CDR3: TGTGCCACCAGTGATTACAGCGCGTCGGGGCTTTGCAATGAGCAGTTCTTC.

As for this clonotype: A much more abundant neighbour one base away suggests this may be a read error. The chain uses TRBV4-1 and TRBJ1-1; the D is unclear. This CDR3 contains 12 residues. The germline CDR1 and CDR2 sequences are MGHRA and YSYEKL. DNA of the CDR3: TGCGCCAACAGCCAAGGATGGACTGAAGCTTTCTTT. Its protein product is CANSQGWTEAFF.

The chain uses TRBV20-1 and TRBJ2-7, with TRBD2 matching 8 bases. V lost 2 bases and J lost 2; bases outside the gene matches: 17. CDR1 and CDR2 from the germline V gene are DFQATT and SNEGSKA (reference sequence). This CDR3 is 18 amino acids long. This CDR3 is CSARILSGDDFLAYEQYF. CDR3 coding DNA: TGCAGTGCTAGAATACTTAGCGGGGATGATTTTCTTGCCTACGAGCAGTACTTC.

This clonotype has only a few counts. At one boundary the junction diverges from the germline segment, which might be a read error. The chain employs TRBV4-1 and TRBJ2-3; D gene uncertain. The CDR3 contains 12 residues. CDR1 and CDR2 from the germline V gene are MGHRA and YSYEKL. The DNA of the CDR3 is TGTGCCAGCAGCCAATATCAGGATACGCAGTATTTT. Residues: CASSQYQDTQYF.

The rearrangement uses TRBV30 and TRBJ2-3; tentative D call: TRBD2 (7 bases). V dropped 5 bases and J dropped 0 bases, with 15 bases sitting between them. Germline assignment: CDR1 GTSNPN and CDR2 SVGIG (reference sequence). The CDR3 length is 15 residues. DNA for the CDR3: TGTGCCTGGGGTAAGGGGGGGGGGAGCACAGATACGCAGTATTTT. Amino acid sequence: CAWGKGGGSTDTQYF.

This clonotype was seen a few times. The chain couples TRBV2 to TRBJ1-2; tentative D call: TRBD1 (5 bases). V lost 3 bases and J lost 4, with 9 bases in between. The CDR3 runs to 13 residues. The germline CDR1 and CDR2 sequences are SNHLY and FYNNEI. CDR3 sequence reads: CASSDPGGYGYTF. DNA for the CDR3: TGTGCCAGCAGTGACCCGGGGGGCTATGGCTACACCTTC.

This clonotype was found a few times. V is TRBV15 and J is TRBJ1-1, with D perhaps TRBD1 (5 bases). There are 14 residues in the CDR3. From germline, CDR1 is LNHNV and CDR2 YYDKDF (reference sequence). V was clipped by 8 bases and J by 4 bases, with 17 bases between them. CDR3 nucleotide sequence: TGTGCCACCTCCGTAGGGACCCTGGGCACTGAAGCTTTCTTT. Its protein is CATSVGTLGTEAFF.

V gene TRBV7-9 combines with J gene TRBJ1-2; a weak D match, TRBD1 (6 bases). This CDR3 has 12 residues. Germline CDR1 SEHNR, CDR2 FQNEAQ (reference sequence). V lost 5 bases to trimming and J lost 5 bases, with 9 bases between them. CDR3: CASSPQGYGYTF. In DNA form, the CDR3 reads TGTGCCAGCAGCCCACAGGGATATGGCTACACCTTC. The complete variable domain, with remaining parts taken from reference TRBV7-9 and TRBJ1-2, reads DTGVSQNPRHKITKRGQNVTFRCDPISEHNRLYWYRQTLGQGPEFLTYFQNEAQLEKSRLLSDRFSAERPKGSFSTLEIQRTEQGDSAMYLCASSPQGYGYTFGSGTRLTVV.

CDR3 sequence: CASSQDGQGYEQYF. CDR3 in DNA: TGTGCCAGCAGCCAAGATGGACAGGGTTACGAGCAGTACTTC. The chain carries TRBV4-2 and TRBJ2-7, with 8 bases aligning to TRBD1. V dropped 0 bases and J dropped 4; count of bases not matched to a gene: 2. This CDR3 has 14 amino acids. Germline V gene sequence: CDR1 LGHNA, CDR2 YNFKEQ.